This T cell receptor beta chain was observed in a study of blood T cell repertoires in COVID-19. Trimming cost V 6 bases and J 4 bases; bases outside gene matches: 5. CDR1 and CDR2 (germline): MNHEY, SMNVEV (reference sequence). This CDR3 comprises 14 residues. Sequencing used immunoSEQ multiplex PCR; TCRdb keeps in-frame clones, though not all of them. The sample contains around 200,000 clones, 85% of which appear only once. This sequence was found in a man aged 35 to 55 who had recovered from COVID-19. The sequenced sample was PBMCs or T cells enriched from blood (not recorded which). The J gene is TRBJ2-7, the V gene TRBV27; 11 nucleotides match TRBD1. CDR3: CASRIGQGAYEQYF. DNA for the CDR3: TGTGCCAGCAGGATTGGACAGGGGGCATACGAGCAGTACTTC.